These 15 T cell receptor beta chains originate from one sample sequenced in a study of Graves' ophthalmopathy and Graves' hyperthyroidism. Beta-chain TCR CDR3 regions were amplified from RNA transcripts. HTBI primers were used in a first-round RT-PCR, which preceded a second-round multiplex PCR. From the multiplex PCR reads, TCRdb called clonotypes with MiXCR, one entry per CDR3 protein. This table holds some 370,000 distinct CDR3 sequences, about a sixth found once. Material: peripheral blood. The source of these receptors is an adult woman with stable Graves' hyperthyroidism.

This clonotype came up many times. The chain is built from TRBV7-8 and TRBJ1-2; 12 bases are shared with TRBD1. With V trimmed by 5 bases and J by 2 bases, 9 bases remained unmatched. The V gene's germline CDR1 is SGHVS and CDR2 FQNEAQ. This CDR3 contains 17 residues. CDR3 sequence (DNA): TGTGCCAGCAGCCTAAACCCCGGGACAGGGGGCAACTATGGCTACACCTTC. Its protein product is CASSLNPGTGGNYGYTF.

A note on this clonotype: This may stem from a read error, because a much larger clone lies one nucleotide away. Lacking the conserved final phenylalanine or tryptophan, this CDR3 likely reflects a read error. The V call is TRBV30, the J call TRBJ2-7; D not certain. The ends were cut back, 0 bases at V and 4 bases at J, with 7 bases in the middle. This CDR3 spans 12 amino acids. Germline V lookup: CDR1 GTSNPN, CDR2 SVGIG (reference sequence). The CDR3 loop is CAWSVQRYEQYY. The CDR3 DNA reads TGTGCCTGGAGTGTACAGAGATACGAGCAGTACTAC.

The chain uses TRBV28 and TRBJ2-5, with 7 bases matching TRBD1. With V trimmed by 2 bases and J by 6 bases, 3 bases remained unmatched. This CDR3 spans 13 amino acids. Germline loops: CDR1 MDHEN, CDR2 SYDVKM. The DNA for the CDR3 is TGTGCCAGCAGTTTAGACAGGGTTAAGACCCAGTACTTC. This encodes CASSLDRVKTQYF. Full variable domain (rest looked up from reference TRBV28 and TRBJ2-5): DVKVTQSSRYLVKRTGEKVFLECVQDMDHENMFWYRQDPGLGLRLIYFSYDVKMKEKGDIPEGYSVSREKKERFSLILESASTNQTSMYLCASSLDRVKTQYFGPGTRLLVL.

This clonotype was recorded at least ten times. The chain uses TRBV28 and TRBJ2-7; TRBD1 agrees at 8 bases. CDR3 size: 14 residues. From germline, CDR1 is MDHEN and CDR2 SYDVKM. After removal of 5 bases from V and 6 bases from J, the junction contained 9 bases not matched to a gene. The CDR3: CASSPRTGPGEQYF. The CDR3 DNA follows: TGTGCCAGCAGTCCCCGGACAGGGCCGGGCGAGCAGTACTTC.

This clonotype was counted at least ten times. The chain employs TRBV20-1 and TRBJ2-7, with TRBD2 identical over 8 bases. The CDR3 has 14 residues. Trimming removed 6 bases from V and 1 base from J; junction bases left unmatched: 8. Per the germline V gene, CDR1 is DFQATT and CDR2 is SNEGSKA (reference sequence). CDR3 DNA: TGCAGTGCCCAAGGCGAGCGGGAGTCCTACGAGCAGTACTTC. Protein: CSAQGERESYEQYF.

This clonotype was recorded only once. V usage is TRBV7-2 and J usage is TRBJ1-1; no firm D call. This CDR3 is 12 amino acids long. The ends were cut back, 1 base at V and 4 bases at J, with 4 bases in the middle. CDR1 and CDR2 from the germline V gene are SGHTA and FQGNSA. CDR3 region: CASSLVVTEAFF. The CDR3 coding sequence is TGTGCCAGCAGCTTAGTTGTCACTGAAGCTTTCTTT. The full variable domain, completed using reference TRBV7-2 and TRBJ1-1, is GAGVSQSPSNKVTEKGKDVELRCDPISGHTALYWYRQSLGQGLEFLIYFQGNSAPDKSGLPSDRFSAERTGGSVSTLTIQRTQQEDSAVYLCASSLVVTEAFFGQGTRLTVV.

At least ten counts were recorded for this clonotype. The gene calls are TRBV27 and TRBJ2-7, with 10 nucleotides matching TRBD1. CDR1 is MNHEY, CDR2 SMNVEV, per germline (reference sequence). The junction had 5 bases not matched to a gene; V was cut back by 9 bases and J by 3 bases. The CDR3 length is 13 residues. The CDR3 is CARADRGFYEQYF. In nucleotides, the CDR3 is TGTGCCAGGGCGGACAGGGGGTTCTACGAGCAGTACTTC.

There are many counts of this clonotype. The chain combines TRBV5-1 with TRBJ2-5, with a tentative D call TRBD1 (7 bases). This CDR3 region has 15 residues. V dropped 8 bases and J dropped 5 bases, with 22 bases sitting between them. Germline V gives CDR1 SGHRS, CDR2 YFSETQ. DNA for the CDR3: TGCGCCAGTCGACCATCAGGGGGAGGTAGGGAGACCCAGTACTTC. It translates to CASRPSGGGRETQYF. The complete variable domain, with remaining parts taken from reference TRBV5-1 and TRBJ2-5, reads KAGVTQTPRYLIKTRGQQVTLSCSPISGHRSVSWYQQTPGQGLQFLFEYFSETQRNKGNFPGRFSGRQFSNSRSEMNVSTLELGDSALYLCASRPSGGGRETQYFGPGTRLLVL.

This clonotype was observed a handful of times. V gene TRBV7-2 combines with J gene TRBJ2-7; no firm D call. This CDR3 spans 13 amino acids. V was clipped by 5 bases and J by 3 bases, with 11 bases between them. The V gene's germline CDR1 is SGHTA and CDR2 FQGNSA. This chain's CDR3 is CASSQGNLYEQYF. The DNA for the CDR3 is TGTGCCAGCAGCCAAGGAAACCTCTACGAGCAGTACTTC.

This clonotype was counted many times. This sequence joins TRBV28 and TRBJ2-7, with a tentative D call TRBD1 (6 bases). This CDR3 comprises 14 residues. V lost 7 bases and J 0 bases, leaving 13 bases between the germline ends. Germline CDR1 reads MDHEN; CDR2 reads SYDVKM. This CDR3 is CASTRDTTSYEQYF. The CDR3 DNA is TGTGCCAGCACTAGGGACACAACCTCCTACGAGCAGTACTTC.

This clonotype was recorded a few times. The V gene is TRBV29-1, the J gene TRBJ2-6; 8 nucleotides match TRBD2. This CDR3 comprises 19 residues. The germline gives CDR1 SQVTM, CDR2 ANQGSEA. With V trimmed by 8 bases and J by 0 bases, 18 bases remained unmatched. CDR3 residues: CSSYIQLLAESSGANVLTF. The CDR3 nucleotides read TGCAGCTCGTACATACAGTTACTAGCGGAGAGCTCTGGGGCCAACGTCCTGACTTTC.

The table lists this clonotype with many counts. This chain links TRBV6-1 with TRBJ2-7; a weak D match, TRBD2 (6 bases). V was clipped by 10 bases and J by 3 bases, with 19 bases between them. Germline values: CDR1 MNHNS, CDR2 SASEGT. The CDR3 contains 14 residues. CDR3 in DNA: TGTGCCACGAGTGTGGGTTCCGGGGGCTACGAGCAGTACTTC. It is translated as CATSVGSGGYEQYF.

This clonotype occurred many times. This chain joins TRBV30 and TRBJ2-2; D not certain. Germline CDR1 GTSNPN, CDR2 SVGIG (reference sequence). Deletions cut 4 bases from V and 1 base from J, with 16 bases between. This CDR3 comprises 16 residues. The CDR3 region has the DNA TGTGCCTGGATCCCCAACAGCCTTCAGAACACCGGGGAGCTGTTTTTT. This codes for CAWIPNSLQNTGELFF.

The table lists this clonotype with many counts. The chain links TRBV28 to TRBJ1-1, with a possible D match to TRBD1 (6 bases). Trimming shortened V by 4 bases and J by 5 bases, and 11 bases separated the two germline ends. Germline V gene data show CDR1 as MDHEN and CDR2 as SYDVKM. The CDR3 spans 13 residues. The chain's CDR3 is CASSSPGATEAFF. In DNA, the CDR3 is TGTGCCAGCAGTTCGCCAGGGGCGACTGAAGCTTTCTTT.

This clonotype appeared many times. V usage is TRBV7-9 and J usage is TRBJ2-7, with 9 bases that match TRBD1. The CDR3 covers 14 residues. Germline V gene sequence: CDR1 SEHNR, CDR2 FQNEAQ (reference sequence). The V gene end was trimmed by 5 bases and the J gene end by 5 bases; junction bases not matched to a gene: 7. CDR3 DNA sequence: TGTGCCAGCAGCGTGGGACAGGGTGGCGACGAGCAGTACTTC. The encoded protein is CASSVGQGGDEQYF. Full variable domain (missing parts from reference TRBV7-9 and TRBJ2-7): DTGVSQNPRHKITKRGQNVTFRCDPISEHNRLYWYRQTLGQGPEFLTYFQNEAQLEKSRLLSDRFSAERPKGSFSTLEIQRTEQGDSAMYLCASSVGQGGDEQYFGPGTRLTVT.